The 32 T cell receptor beta chains given below trace back to one sample, sequenced in a study of T cell repertoires in cytomegalovirus infection. Using its own MiXCR run on the reads, TCRdb lists one record per CDR3 protein. Altogether more than 500,000 distinct CDR3 sequences are present, 16% being singletons, with the ten largest covering more than 20%. Input material: CD8+ T cells from PBMCs. Receptors originate from a human donor in good health (CMV status not recorded). Some clones in this sample may be carry-over from other donors' samples.

A few counts support this clonotype. The chain has TRBV2 and TRBJ1-4; possibly TRBD1 for D (5 bases). Germline CDR1 and CDR2: SNHLY and FYNNEI. V was cut by 7 bases and J by 2 bases, with 26 bases left in between. The CDR3 is 19 residues long. CDR3 in amino acids: CASILGTWTYLGTNEKLFF. Here the CDR3 DNA reads TGTGCCAGCATTCTCGGGACGTGGACATACCTAGGGACTAATGAAAAACTGTTTTTT.

The rearrangement joins TRBV27 to TRBJ1-1; TRBD1 matches 7 bases. Unmatched junction bases numbered 8, after V lost 6 bases and J lost 4 bases. The CDR3 spans 14 residues. Looked up from germline, CDR1 is MNHEY and CDR2 is SMNVEV (reference sequence). The CDR3 loop is CASRPTGKGTEAFF. DNA for the CDR3: TGTGCCAGCAGACCGACAGGGAAGGGCACTGAAGCTTTCTTT.

This clonotype was seen a few times. The chain has TRBV20-1 and TRBJ2-1, with D possibly being TRBD1 or TRBD2 (5 bases each). Trimming stripped 2 bases from V and 7 bases from J, with 21 bases between. The CDR3 contains 16 residues. The V gene's germline CDR1 is DFQATT and CDR2 SNEGSKA (reference sequence). The CDR3 bases are TGCAGTGCTAGACCGCTGGGGGTCCTCTCTGGGAATGAGCAGTTCTTC. It encodes CSARPLGVLSGNEQFF.

Only a few counts were recorded for this clonotype. One junction end disagrees with the germline gene, perhaps due to a read error. The V call is TRBV7-9, the J call TRBJ1-4, with D possibly TRBD1 on 5 matching bases. CDR1 SEHNR and CDR2 FQNEAQ come from the germline V gene (reference sequence). The CDR3 sequence is 14 residues long. The CDR3: CASTLLDINEKLFF. CDR3 in DNA: TGTGCCAGCACCTTACTGGACATTAATGAAAAACTGTTTTTT.

This clonotype has more than one count but fewer than ten. V and J are TRBV2 and TRBJ1-2; 9 nucleotides agree with TRBD1. Per the germline V gene, CDR1 is SNHLY and CDR2 is FYNNEI. CDR3 size: 15 residues. The J segment lost 0 bases and the V segment lost 8 bases, leaving 7 bases of the junction unmatched. CDR3 nucleotide sequence: TGTGCCAGCCCATACGGACAGGGGACTAACTATGGCTACACCTTC. Amino acids: CASPYGQGTNYGYTF.

This sequence joins TRBV7-6 and TRBJ2-7, with 8 bases that match TRBD2. V lost 8 bases to trimming and J lost 1 base; unmatched junction nucleotides: 10. The CDR3 consists of 15 residues. Germline values: CDR1 SGHVS, CDR2 FNYEAQ. The CDR3 spells CASALRGGPSYEQYF. In nucleotides, the CDR3 is TGTGCCAGCGCTCTACGGGGGGGGCCTTCCTACGAGCAGTACTTC.

This clonotype was seen repeatedly, ten times or more. This chain connects TRBV12-3 or TRBV12-4 to TRBJ2-5; the D gene could be TRBD1 or TRBD2 (6 bases each). This CDR3 spans 15 amino acids. The germline V and J ends were trimmed by 8 bases and 7 bases, with 23 bases remaining between them. CDR3 nucleotides: TGTGCCAGCTCGTGGGGTCAAAAACAGGGAGGGACCCAGTACTTC. Its translation is CASSWGQKQGGTQYF.

This clonotype was seen at least ten times. The chain combines TRBV7-8 with TRBJ2-3, with 8 bases fitting TRBD2. V trimming: 0 bases; J trimming: 6 bases; junction bases outside the gene matches: 5. CDR1 is SGHVS, CDR2 FQNEAQ, per germline. The CDR3 consists of 15 residues. The CDR3 loop reads CASSLASGVGDTQYF. For the CDR3, the DNA is TGTGCCAGCAGCTTAGCTAGCGGGGTGGGTGATACGCAGTATTTT.

This clonotype has ten or more counts. This chain joins TRBV4-1 and TRBJ2-7; D is unresolved. The CDR3 is made up of 14 amino acids. Germline V gives CDR1 MGHRA, CDR2 YSYEKL. The ends were cut back, 0 bases at V and 4 bases at J, with 10 bases in the middle. The DNA for the CDR3 is TGCGCCAGCAGCCAAGATGGGCAGGTTTACGAGCAGTACTTC. This translates into CASSQDGQVYEQYF.

This clonotype was seen only a few times. The rearrangement links TRBV9 to TRBJ2-3, with no clear D. Deletions cut 4 bases from V and 1 base from J, with 7 bases between. Looked up from germline, CDR1 is SGDLS and CDR2 is YYNGEE. The CDR3 runs to 13 residues. The CDR3: CASSYRRTDTQYF. Here the CDR3 DNA reads TGTGCCAGCAGCTACCGCCGCACAGATACGCAGTATTTT.

This clonotype was picked up a small number of times. V usage is TRBV6-5 and J usage is TRBJ1-2, with D uncertain. V was clipped by 0 bases and J by 1 base, with 6 bases between them. The CDR3 has 14 residues. Germline V gene sequence: CDR1 MNHEY, CDR2 SVGAGI. The DNA of the CDR3 is TGTGCCAGCAGTTACTCGACACTTAACTATGGCTACACCTTC. This sequence encodes CASSYSTLNYGYTF.

This clonotype has more than one count but fewer than ten. This rearrangement joins TRBV28 to TRBJ1-6; TRBD1 is a possible D gene (6 bases). Between the trimmed V and J ends, which lost 6 bases and 7 bases, there was a span of 16 bases. This CDR3 contains 15 residues. Germline-derived CDR1 and CDR2 are MDHEN and SYDVKM. Written as DNA, the CDR3 is TGTGCCAGCAGCCCGACGACAGGAGGGAATTCACCCCTCCACTTT. Translating gives CASSPTTGGNSPLHF.

CDR3 residues: CATSSGTGRYQPQHF. DNA of the CDR3: TGTGCCACCAGCTCGGGGACAGGGAGATATCAGCCCCAGCATTTT. This sequence joins TRBV15 and TRBJ1-5, with TRBD1 identical over 9 bases. CDR1 and CDR2 (germline): LNHNV, YYDKDF (reference sequence). J lost 5 bases, V lost 5 bases, and 7 bases had no gene match. The CDR3 spans 15 residues.

This clonotype was detected many times. The chain combines TRBV11-3 with TRBJ2-7, with D maybe TRBD2 (5 bases). The CDR3 is made up of 15 amino acids. The ends were cut back, 5 bases at V and 1 base at J, with 15 bases in the middle. CDR1 and CDR2 (germline): SGHNT, YENEEA. CDR3 bases: TGTGCCAGCAGCGCCCGGACGGGGAATTCCTACGAGCAGTACTTC. Translation: CASSARTGNSYEQYF.

The CDR3 coding sequence is TGCGCCAGCTCGGCTACTACTAATGAAAAACTGTTTTTT. This translates into CASSATTNEKLFF. The chain is built from TRBV5-1 and TRBJ1-4, with D uncertain. The V gene's germline CDR1 is SGHRS and CDR2 YFSETQ. CDR3 length: 13 residues. The V end lost 7 bases, the J end lost 2 bases, and 9 bases lay between the germline ends.

A few counts support this clonotype. V and J are TRBV19 and TRBJ1-1; no reliable D call. The CDR3 is 16 residues long. Trimming took 2 bases from V and 0 from J, leaving 13 bases between them. CDR1 and CDR2 (germline): LNHDA, SQIVND (reference sequence). The CDR3 nucleotides are TGTGCCAGTAGTATATTGTCCCCAGCGATGAACACTGAAGCTTTCTTT. It yields the protein CASSILSPAMNTEAFF.

This chain uses TRBV4-2 with TRBJ2-7; no clear D. Trimming cost V 5 bases and J 6 bases, with 11 bases left between them. Germline V CDR1 and CDR2: LGHNA, YNFKEQ. There are 12 residues in the CDR3. The CDR3 nucleotides read TGTGCCAGCAGCGAATTAAGGACCGAGCAGTACTTC. Protein: CASSELRTEQYF.

The rearrangement uses TRBV28 and TRBJ1-5; 7 bases are a match to TRBD1. This CDR3 contains 14 residues. The germline V gene encodes CDR1 MDHEN and CDR2 SYDVKM. J was trimmed by 1 base and V by 6 bases; bases with no gene match: 3. The CDR3, as DNA: TGTGCCAGCAGCATGACAGGGAGCAATCAGCCCCAGCATTTT. Translated: CASSMTGSNQPQHF.

This clonotype appeared many times. The V call is TRBV12-3 or TRBV12-4, the J call TRBJ2-7; possible D gene TRBD1, 5 bases. CDR3 length equals 14 residues. V was shortened by 5 bases and J by 3 bases, with 14 bases between the two germline ends. CDR3 in DNA: TGTGCCAGCAGTCCGACAGACCAATTCTACGAGCAGTACTTC. It specifies CASSPTDQFYEQYF.

The chain uses TRBV20-1 and TRBJ2-1; 12 bases match TRBD2. Trimming cost V 4 bases and J 1 base; bases outside gene matches: 17. The CDR3 consists of 20 residues. Germline CDR1 is DFQATT and CDR2 is SNEGSKA (reference sequence). In DNA form, the CDR3 reads TGCAGTGCTAAAATCGCTACGGGACTAGCGGGTCCGAGGTCCTACAATGAGCAGTTCTTC. It yields the protein CSAKIATGLAGPRSYNEQFF.

This clonotype turned up a few times. The genes are TRBV20-1 and TRBJ2-3, with 8 bases identical to TRBD2. Germline V gene lookup returns CDR1 DFQATT and CDR2 SNEGSKA (reference sequence). This CDR3 spans 14 amino acids. Trimming at V came to 5 bases and at J to 3 bases, leaving 7 bases not matched to a gene. The CDR3, as DNA: TGCAGTGCTGAGGCTAGCGGGTCGACAGATACGCAGTATTTT. Its protein product is CSAEASGSTDTQYF.

This clonotype was picked up a small number of times. V and J are TRBV19 and TRBJ1-3; the match to TRBD1 covers 7 bases. Germline CDR1 reads LNHDA; CDR2 reads SQIVND (reference sequence). With V trimmed by 3 bases and J by 1 base, 9 bases remained unmatched. The CDR3 totals 17 residues. CDR3 loop: CASSIRSDRASGNTIYF. As DNA, the CDR3 is TGTGCCAGTAGTATCCGCTCCGACAGGGCGTCTGGAAACACCATATATTTT.

The chain carries TRBV5-1 and TRBJ1-1; maybe TRBD1 (6 bases). V lost 3 bases and J 1 base, leaving 16 bases between the germline ends. The CDR3 length is 16 residues. CDR1 is SGHRS, CDR2 YFSETQ, per germline. The CDR3 sequence is CASSSRRGGPNTEAFF. Here the CDR3 DNA reads TGCGCCAGCAGCTCCAGGAGGGGGGGCCCGAACACTGAAGCTTTCTTT.

This clonotype was observed a handful of times. The chain carries TRBV7-3 and TRBJ2-1; the D call may be TRBD1 or TRBD2 (5 bases each). Trimming shortened V by 2 bases and J by 0 bases, and 14 bases separated the two germline ends. The germline V gene encodes CDR1 SGHTA and CDR2 FQGTGA. The CDR3 extends over 17 amino acids. DNA for the CDR3: TGTGCCAGCAGCTTAGCCGGGACGACAAGCTCCTACAATGAGCAGTTCTTC. Translation: CASSLAGTTSSYNEQFF.

This clonotype was counted only a few times. V and J are TRBV25-1 and TRBJ2-1; 9 bases agree with TRBD1. The germline gives CDR1 MGHDK, CDR2 SYGVNS. This CDR3 has 14 residues. After removal of 8 bases from V and 8 bases from J, the junction contained 10 bases not matched to a gene. This CDR3 is CASCTGGQGDEQFF. Here the CDR3 DNA reads TGTGCCAGCTGCACAGGGGGACAGGGCGATGAGCAGTTCTTC.

On this clonotype: No conserved phenylalanine or tryptophan is present at the end of the CDR3, so a read error is the likely explanation. The J gene is TRBJ1-2, the V gene TRBV3-1; unclear D gene. Germline loops: CDR1 LGHDT, CDR2 YNNKEL (reference sequence). The CDR3 sequence is 16 residues long. V lost 4 bases and J 4 bases, leaving 19 bases between the germline ends. The CDR3 sequence: CASSLRNTIGPYGYTL. The CDR3 DNA sequence: TGTGCCAGCAGCCTGAGGAACACTATTGGGCCCTATGGCTACACCTTA.

This clonotype has ten or more counts. V gene TRBV11-1 combines with J gene TRBJ2-1, with D maybe TRBD2 (7 bases). With 0 bases removed from V and 6 bases from J, the gap between germline ends came to 12 bases. CDR1 is SGHAT, CDR2 FQDESV, per germline (reference sequence). The CDR3 has 15 residues. This chain's CDR3 is CASSLAGGGFNEQFF. The DNA of the CDR3 is TGTGCCAGCAGCTTAGCGGGAGGGGGGTTCAATGAGCAGTTCTTC. The variable domain in full, with the rest retrieved from reference TRBV11-1 and TRBJ2-1, is EAEVAQSPRYKITEKSQAVAFWCDPISGHATLYWYRQILGQGPELLVQFQDESVVDDSQLPKDRFSAERLKGVDSTLKIQPAELGDSAMYLCASSLAGGGFNEQFFGPGTRLTVL.

As for this clonotype: This may come from a read error, since a much larger clone is one base off. It is likely a read error, because the conserved phenylalanine at the end of the CDR3 is missing. The chain carries TRBV7-8 and TRBJ2-7; perhaps TRBD2 as D (5 bases). Germline V gives CDR1 SGHVS, CDR2 FQNEAQ. V was cut by 1 base and J by 4 bases, with 8 bases left in between. This CDR3 spans 13 amino acids. This CDR3 reads CASSLGREYEQYL. The CDR3, as DNA: TGTGCCAGCAGCTTAGGCCGGGAATACGAGCAGTACTTA.

This clonotype was observed a few times. The genes are TRBV5-4 and TRBJ2-7; D is perhaps TRBD1 or TRBD2 (5 bases each). V lost 1 base and J lost 1, with 15 bases in between. The germline V gene encodes CDR1 SGHNT and CDR2 YYREEE (reference sequence). The CDR3 covers 16 residues. DNA for the CDR3: TGTGCCAGCAGCTTGCGAGGACGTGGGGGTTCCTACGAGCAGTACTTC. Translating it yields CASSLRGRGGSYEQYF.

This clonotype was detected only a few times. The chain links TRBV12-3 or TRBV12-4 to TRBJ1-6; no clear D. Trimming left V 0 bases short and J 6 bases short, with 15 bases between. This CDR3 has 17 residues. CDR3 in DNA: TGTGCCAGCAGTTTAGCGTCGAGGGTCTGGAGTAATTCACCCCTCCACTTT. It specifies CASSLASRVWSNSPLHF.

V and J are TRBV27 and TRBJ2-7; the match to TRBD2 covers 11 bases. Germline V gene sequence: CDR1 MNHEY, CDR2 SMNVEV (reference sequence). The V gene end was trimmed by 8 bases and the J gene end by 4 bases; junction bases not matched to a gene: 10. This CDR3 is built from 15 residues. CDR3: CASRLRRTSGYEQYF. CDR3 DNA sequence: TGTGCCAGCCGTCTTCGGAGGACTAGCGGGTACGAGCAGTACTTC.

CDR3 amino acids: CASSYWTGNHEQYF. The CDR3 coding sequence is TGTGCCAGCAGCTATTGGACAGGGAACCACGAGCAGTACTTC. The rearrangement links TRBV13 to TRBJ2-7, with 8 bases identical to TRBD1. The CDR3 is made up of 14 amino acids. V gave up 4 bases and J gave up 5 bases; unmatched junction bases: 7. Germline CDR1 PRHDT, CDR2 FYEKMQ (reference sequence).